These 24 T cell receptor beta chains share one sample of origin, sequenced in a study of OX40 agonist ivuxolimab in advanced cancers. Data came from immunoSEQ multiplex PCR; TCRdb stores just in-frame clones and leaves some out. The table lists tens of thousands of clones, 84% of them singletons, with 2% to 2.5% in the top ten. Here the sequenced sample was CD4+ or CD8+ T cells sorted from blood, taken in a trial of the OX40 agonist ivuxolimab. The receptors derive from an adult with an advanced solid tumor such as melanoma, head and neck, liver or kidney cancer.

This CDR3 is CASSAGTGWPQHF. The CDR3 DNA sequence: TGTGCCAGCAGCGCCGGGACCGGCTGGCCCCAGCATTTT. The rearrangement uses TRBV7-8 and TRBJ1-5, with D possibly being TRBD1 (5 bases). The CDR3 spans 13 residues. V was trimmed by 5 bases and J by 9 bases, leaving 14 bases between them. CDR1 and CDR2 from the germline V gene are SGHVS and FQNEAQ.

The chain joins TRBV11-2 to TRBJ2-7; 8 bases are a match to TRBD1. V trimming: 0 bases; J trimming: 2 bases; junction bases outside the gene matches: 3. This CDR3 contains 15 residues. Germline V CDR1 and CDR2: SGHAT, FQNNGV. CDR3 protein: CASSLEAGGTYEQYF. CDR3 DNA sequence: TGTGCCAGCAGCTTAGAAGCAGGGGGCACCTACGAGCAGTACTTC.

The gene calls are TRBV11-3 and TRBJ1-2; unclear D gene. From germline, CDR1 is SGHNT and CDR2 YENEEA. This CDR3 has 11 residues. V was shortened by 8 bases and J by 1 base, with 5 bases between the two germline ends. The CDR3 DNA follows: TGTGCCAGCCGTGGTAACTATGGCTACACCTTC. Translated: CASRGNYGYTF.

The rearrangement uses TRBV20-1 and TRBJ2-3; perhaps D is TRBD1 or TRBD2 (5 bases each). The CDR3 length is 11 residues. Germline CDR1 is DFQATT and CDR2 is SNEGSKA (reference sequence). Trimming pared 3 bases from V and 6 bases from J, leaving 7 bases between. Here the CDR3 DNA reads TGCAGTGCTAGGAGGGACGATACGCAGTATTTT. It yields the protein CSARRDDTQYF.

The rearrangement uses TRBV11-2 and TRBJ1-6; no clear D gene. CDR3 length: 13 amino acids. V shed 3 bases and J shed 13 bases, with 13 bases lying between them. Germline V gene sequence: CDR1 SGHAT, CDR2 FQNNGV. CDR3 sequence reads: CASSFPLLGPLHF. CDR3 DNA: TGTGCCAGCAGCTTTCCCCTTCTCGGCCCCCTCCACTTT.

The chain combines TRBV30 with TRBJ1-3; no reliable D call. From germline, CDR1 is GTSNPN and CDR2 SVGIG (reference sequence). The CDR3 is 16 amino acids. Trimming removed 0 bases from V and 3 bases from J, with 15 bases in between. The CDR3 protein is CAWSVPDLYGGNTIYF. The DNA for the CDR3 is TGTGCCTGGAGTGTCCCGGACTTATATGGTGGAAACACCATATATTTT.

The V call is TRBV13, the J call TRBJ2-3, with TRBD1 identical over 7 bases. The germline CDR1 and CDR2 sequences are PRHDT and FYEKMQ (reference sequence). V was pared by 5 bases and J by 3 bases, with 17 bases of the junction left unmatched. There are 18 residues in the CDR3. The chain's CDR3 is CASSLRRTGQPLTDTQYF. For the CDR3, the DNA is TGTGCCAGCAGCCTACGCAGGACAGGCCAACCCCTAACAGATACGCAGTATTTT.

The CDR3 is CATSRGDRADNYGYTF. DNA of the CDR3: TGTGCCACCAGCAGGGGGGACAGGGCAGACAACTATGGCTACACCTTC. This chain uses TRBV15 with TRBJ1-2, with 9 bases fitting TRBD1. J was trimmed by 2 bases and V by 3 bases; bases with no gene match: 7. Germline-derived CDR1 and CDR2 are LNHNV and YYDKDF (reference sequence). The CDR3 totals 16 residues.

V and J are TRBV21-1 and TRBJ1-1; the D call in the table, TRBD1, was not verified against the DNA. TRBV21-1 has pseudogene status. CDR3 size: 17 residues. CDR3 DNA sequence: TGTGCCAGCAGCCCCCGTTCGGGACAGGGCGATAACACTGAAGCTTTCTTT. As protein: CASSPRSGQGDNTEAFF.

The genes are TRBV6-6 and TRBJ1-5; D is ambiguous. The CDR3 contains 15 residues. CDR1 is MNHNY and CDR2 is SVGAGI in the germline V gene (reference sequence). Trimming stripped 2 bases from V and 0 bases from J, with 8 bases between. CDR3 sequence reads: CASSYVTSSNQPQHF. In nucleotides, the CDR3 is TGTGCCAGCAGTTACGTTACAAGTAGCAATCAGCCCCAGCATTTT.

The chain employs TRBV5-4 and TRBJ2-2, with D tentatively TRBD1 (7 bases). The CDR3 runs 15 residues. The V gene lost 6 bases and the J gene lost 6 bases, with 18 bases spanning the gap. CDR1 and CDR2 from the germline V gene are SGHNT and YYREEE (reference sequence). The CDR3 reads CASTEARGRPGELFF. The DNA for the CDR3 is TGTGCCAGCACGGAGGCCAGGGGGAGGCCCGGGGAGCTGTTTTTT.

V and J are TRBV11-3 and TRBJ2-1; the D is unclear. The CDR3 is made up of 20 amino acids. Trimming took off 0 bases at V and 0 bases at J, with 21 bases between the two ends. Germline CDR1 SGHNT, CDR2 YENEEA. CDR3 in DNA: TGTGCCAGCAGCTTAGATCAAGTATGGGTAGATAAGAGCTCCTACAATGAGCAGTTCTTC. Its protein is CASSLDQVWVDKSSYNEQFF.

This chain joins TRBV7-2 and TRBJ2-1, with 9 nucleotides matching TRBD2. Germline values: CDR1 SGHTA, CDR2 FQGNSA. J was trimmed by 4 bases and V by 3 bases; bases with no gene match: 7. This CDR3 contains 16 residues. Here the CDR3 DNA reads TGTGCCAGCAGCTTGGCTAGCGGGGAGCTGTACAATGAGCAGTTCTTC. Protein sequence: CASSLASGELYNEQFF.

This clone was counted a few times. The CDR3, as DNA: TGTGCCAGCAGAGAGCGGATTGGGGTTAGATCACCCCTCCACTTT. Translating it yields CASRERIGVRSPLHF. This chain connects TRBV6-1 to TRBJ1-6; D remains ambiguous. The V gene's germline CDR1 is MNHNS and CDR2 SASEGT. Trimming stripped 6 bases from V and 10 bases from J, with 19 bases between. CDR3 length: 15 residues.

V usage is TRBV7-3 and J usage is TRBJ2-1; D unresolved. The CDR3 runs 11 residues. V lost 4 bases, J lost 9 bases, and 7 bases lay in between. The germline CDR1 and CDR2 sequences are SGHTA and FQGTGA. The CDR3 sequence is CASSSGPEQFF. The CDR3 DNA sequence: TGTGCCAGCAGCTCAGGCCCTGAGCAGTTCTTC.

The chain recombines TRBV2 with TRBJ2-3, with D perhaps matching TRBD1 or TRBD2 (6 bases each). The CDR3 length is 15 residues. CDR1 SNHLY and CDR2 FYNNEI come from the germline V gene. V gave up 9 bases and J gave up 1 base, with 17 bases separating them. The CDR3 here is CASTAEGGGTDTQYF. The CDR3 DNA follows: TGTGCCAGTACAGCGGAGGGGGGTGGCACAGATACGCAGTATTTT.

The chain is built from TRBV5-3 and TRBJ2-4; perhaps TRBD2 as D (6 bases). TRBV5-3 is reported as an ORF; its role is uncertain. CDR3 size: 18 residues. The ends were cut back, 4 bases at V and 0 bases at J, with 20 bases in the middle. This chain's CDR3 is CARSLTPGPGEAKNIQYF. The CDR3 nucleotides are TGTGCCAGAAGCCTAACCCCGGGACCGGGGGAAGCCAAAAACATTCAGTACTTC.

The rearrangement links TRBV5-6 to TRBJ1-5; 7 bases fit TRBD1. CDR3 length equals 15 residues. Trimming took 5 bases from V and 1 from J; bases not matched to a gene: 6. The V gene's germline CDR1 is SGHDT and CDR2 YYEEEE. CDR3 coding DNA: TGTGCCAGCAGTCAGGGACAGACGAGCAATCAGCCCCAGCATTTT. Protein: CASSQGQTSNQPQHF.

The chain links TRBV29-1 to TRBJ1-1, with D maybe TRBD1 (5 bases). The CDR3 totals 13 residues. CDR1 is SQVTM and CDR2 is ANQGSEA in the germline V gene. V lost 4 bases and J 5 bases, leaving 14 bases between the germline ends. Written as DNA, the CDR3 is TGCAGCGTTGTGAGCAGGGAAAGGACTGAAGCTTTCTTT. This gives the protein CSVVSRERTEAFF.

The chain couples TRBV5-4 to TRBJ2-2; D call uncertain. The V end lost 2 bases, the J end lost 6 bases, and 5 bases lay between the germline ends. This CDR3 spans 12 amino acids. Germline values: CDR1 SGHNT, CDR2 YYREEE (reference sequence). This chain's CDR3 is CASSFRPGELFF. The CDR3 DNA reads TGTGCCAGCAGCTTCAGGCCCGGGGAGCTGTTTTTT.

This clone was counted only a few times. The chain has TRBV13 and TRBJ1-5; a possible D gene is TRBD1 (5 bases). Trimming left V 5 bases short and J 2 bases short, with 13 bases between. Germline loops: CDR1 PRHDT, CDR2 FYEKMQ (reference sequence). The CDR3 runs 15 residues. CDR3 nucleotide sequence: TGTGCCAGCAGCCCCGGCCCGGGGGGCAATCAGCCCCAGCATTTT. Encoded protein: CASSPGPGGNQPQHF.

This clone was observed a handful of times. The chain has TRBV6-5 and TRBJ2-1, with D possibly matching TRBD2 (5 bases). This CDR3 has 14 amino acids. From germline, CDR1 is MNHEY and CDR2 SVGAGI. Trimming left V 0 bases short and J 6 bases short, with 9 bases between. The CDR3 region has the DNA TGTGCCAGCAGTTACTCGAGAGGGCGCAATGAGCAGTTCTTC. Protein: CASSYSRGRNEQFF.

The chain couples TRBV7-2 to TRBJ2-7; 9 bases match TRBD1. This CDR3 contains 14 residues. CDR1 SGHTA and CDR2 FQGNSA come from the germline V gene. J gave up 6 bases and V 5 bases, and 8 bases lay outside the gene matches. CDR3 sequence: CASSPRDRAREQYF. The CDR3 bases are TGTGCCAGCAGCCCCCGGGACAGGGCGCGCGAGCAGTACTTC.

This sequence joins TRBV4-2 and TRBJ1-2, with a tentative D call TRBD1 (6 bases). The CDR3 extends over 18 amino acids. From germline, CDR1 is LGHNA and CDR2 YNFKEQ. The V end lost 0 bases, the J end lost 4 bases, and 21 bases lay between the germline ends. The CDR3 here is CASSQDQGWGESLYGYTF. CDR3 bases: TGTGCCAGCAGCCAAGATCAGGGGTGGGGGGAGTCACTCTATGGCTACACCTTC.